These 2 T cell receptor beta chains share one sample of origin, sequenced in a study of blood T cell repertoires in COVID-19. Profiled with immunoSEQ multiplex PCR; TCRdb holds only in-frame clones, not every one. The sample has about 260,000 clones, about 90% seen once. The specimen sequenced was peripheral blood. All receptors come from a woman aged 40 to 50 who had recovered from COVID-19.

The chain joins TRBV18 to TRBJ2-3, with a weak D call TRBD2 (5 bases). This CDR3 contains 15 residues. V shed 3 bases and J shed 0 bases, with 10 bases lying between them. CDR1 and CDR2 (germline): KGHSH, LQKENI. The CDR3 nucleotides read TGTGCCAGCTCACCCCCCGGGATGAGCACAGATACGCAGTATTTT. Residues: CASSPPGMSTDTQYF. Filled out from reference TRBV18 and TRBJ2-3, the complete variable domain reads NAGVMQNPRHLVRRRGQEARLRCSPMKGHSHVYWYRQLPEEGLKFMVYLQKENIIDESGMPKERFSAEFPKEGPSILRIQQVVRGDSAAYFCASSPPGMSTDTQYFGPGTRLTVL.

This clone was counted a single time. The gene calls are TRBV2 and TRBJ1-6; unclear D gene. The germline V gene has CDR1 SNHLY and CDR2 FYNNEI. The germline V and J ends were trimmed by 10 bases and 4 bases, with 14 bases remaining between them. The CDR3 totals 14 residues. Here the CDR3 reads CATTPGVYNSPLHF. The CDR3 DNA follows: TGTGCCACCACACCCGGGGTTTATAATTCACCCCTCCACTTT.